The clone carrying this T cell receptor (beta chain) has ten or more counts. Its specificity is unknown. This record belongs to a study of prognosis after radiotherapy for stage I lung cancer. About the research overall: Each patient with non-small cell lung cancer was deemed medically inoperable.

Germline V gives CDR1 DFQATT, CDR2 SNEGSKA (reference sequence). The CDR3 sequence is 13 residues long. Trimming cost V 0 bases and J 6 bases, with 11 bases left between them. Regarding the study as a whole: The study found that unique TCR clone counts fell after stereotactic body radiation therapy, median 10,088 versus 6,861. Usage of the TRBV and TRBJ genes (in patients with versus without metastases) was reportedly different.

Genomic DNA provided the template from which TCR beta CDR3 was amplified by two-round multiplex PCR. The authors ran first-round PCR with primers specific to each TRBV and TRBJ gene. TCRdb reanalysed the multiplex PCR reads using MiXCR and keeps one entry per CDR3 protein. Of 30,000 or so distinct CDR3 sequences listed, about 30% are singletons. This material consisted of PBMCs, taken before or after stereotactic body radiation therapy (not recorded which). The source is a donor at least 50 years old with non-small cell lung cancer. This chain links TRBV20-1 with TRBJ1-1; D possibly corresponds to TRBD1 (6 bases). Here the CDR3 reads CSAREGGSPEAFF. The CDR3 coding sequence is TGCAGTGCTAGAGAAGGGGGGTCCCCTGAAGCTTTCTTT.